This T cell receptor (beta chain) is from a study of cytomegalovirus exposure and HLA in healthy donors. Turning to the study itself: There were some 120 million unique TCR beta sequences, drawn from 150 million to 200 million T cells, in an earlier analysis. Out of around 360 genotyped donors, about 76% belonged to the Caucasian-associated ancestry cluster.

In the PCR, 60 Vbeta and 13 Jbeta primers were used. The data were produced by immunoSEQ multiplex PCR, yet TCRdb's version contains in-frame clones alone and is incomplete. The sample holds roughly 100,000 clones, about four fifths seen once. The V gene end was trimmed by 0 bases and the J gene end by 0 bases; junction bases not matched to a gene: 5. Germline CDR1 and CDR2: SGDLS and YYNGEE. The CDR3 totals 17 residues. In regard to this clone: What it binds is not known.

Broader study findings: Overall, approximately 150 TCR beta chains were annotated as cytomegalovirus-associated.

Sequenced sample: PBMCs. This chain uses TRBV9 with TRBJ2-2; 7 bases agree with TRBD1. This receptor was taken from a man between 25 and 39 years old in good health and CMV-seronegative. The CDR3 DNA is TGTGCCAGCAGCGTAGGGACAGGAACTTCGAACACCGGGGAGCTGTTTTTT. Amino acids: CASSVGTGTSNTGELFF. Using reference TRBV9 and TRBJ2-2 for the parts outside the CDR3, the full variable domain is DSGVTQTPKHLITATGQRVTLRCSPRSGDLSVYWYQQSLDQGLQFLIQYYNGEERAKGNILERFSAQQFPDLHSELNLSSLELGDSALYFCASSVGTGTSNTGELFFGEGSRLTVL.